One sample yielded the 13 T cell receptor beta chains listed below, sequenced in a study of control samples from healthy donors and cancer patients (dated by TCRdb to the early 2020s). The library came from the immunoSEQ multiplex PCR assay. TCRdb limited this immuneACCESS table to in-frame rearrangements with V and J called. A share of clones is missing; checked studies link under half to unresolved V genes, and the rest is unexplained. In this sample the table shows 150,000 to 200,000 clones, 80% to 90% of which occur a single time. Of the sample, 1.5% to 2% falls within the top ten clones. Sequencing input: blood. The source of these receptors is a man aged 18 to 30 in good health.

The V gene is TRBV11-2, the J gene TRBJ2-3; D not resolved. The V gene lost 5 bases and the J gene lost 7 bases, with 16 bases spanning the gap. This CDR3 has 14 residues. CDR1 is SGHAT, CDR2 FQNNGV, per germline. In nucleotides, the CDR3 is TGTGCCAGCAGCCCAGAGTGGGATCGGAATACGCAGTATTTT. This sequence encodes CASSPEWDRNTQYF. Full variable domain (rest looked up from reference TRBV11-2 and TRBJ2-3): EAGVAQSPRYKIIEKRQSVAFWCNPISGHATLYWYQQILGQGPKLLIQFQNNGVVDDSQLPKDRFSAERLKGVDSTLKIQPAKLEDSAVYLCASSPEWDRNTQYFGPGTRLTVL.

The rearrangement uses TRBV7-2 and TRBJ1-2; no clear D. Germline V gene lookup returns CDR1 SGHTA and CDR2 FQGNSA. The CDR3 totals 12 residues. V lost 4 bases to trimming and J lost 7 bases, with 10 bases between them. CDR3: CASSSQGGGYTF. CDR3 DNA: TGTGCCAGCAGCTCTCAAGGCGGTGGCTACACCTTC.

CDR3 sequence: CASSRHNTGELFF. For the CDR3, the DNA is TGTGCCAGCAGTCGACATAACACCGGGGAGCTGTTTTTT. The chain couples TRBV27 to TRBJ2-2; D gene uncertain. V lost 5 bases to trimming and J lost 2 bases, with 6 bases between them. The CDR3 extends over 13 amino acids. The germline CDR1 and CDR2 sequences are MNHEY and SMNVEV (reference sequence).

The chain recombines TRBV6-5 with TRBJ2-7; D is possibly TRBD1 (6 bases). This CDR3 comprises 14 residues. The ends were cut back, 8 bases at V and 2 bases at J, with 16 bases in the middle. Germline V gene sequence: CDR1 MNHEY, CDR2 SVGAGI. CDR3 region: CASRNRVGPYEQYF. Here the CDR3 DNA reads TGTGCCAGCCGAAACAGGGTCGGCCCCTACGAGCAGTACTTC.

This clone came up once. The V gene is TRBV2, the J gene TRBJ1-1; 7 nucleotides match TRBD1. The germline CDR1 and CDR2 sequences are SNHLY and FYNNEI. With 2 bases clipped from V and 0 bases from J, the junction kept 3 bases outside the gene matches. The CDR3 runs to 15 residues. CDR3 amino acids: CASSEPRGVNTEAFF. CDR3 coding DNA: TGTGCCAGCAGTGAACCCAGGGGGGTGAACACTGAAGCTTTCTTT.

This chain joins TRBV5-5 and TRBJ2-3; no reliable D call. CDR1 SGHKS and CDR2 YYEKEE come from the germline V gene (reference sequence). This CDR3 region has 12 residues. The germline V and J ends were trimmed by 0 bases and 2 bases, with 1 base remaining between them. CDR3 region: CASSLVTDTQYF. CDR3 DNA: TGTGCCAGCAGCTTGGTCACAGATACGCAGTATTTT.

This clone was detected once. The chain links TRBV4-2 to TRBJ1-5; 9 bases fit TRBD1. V was clipped by 6 bases and J by 4 bases; unmatched bases: 7. The CDR3 is made up of 15 amino acids. Germline loops: CDR1 LGHNA, CDR2 YNFKEQ. CDR3 bases: TGTGCCAGCAGACGCGGGACAGGGACGAATCAGCCCCAGCATTTT. It specifies CASRRGTGTNQPQHF.

This rearrangement joins TRBV5-1 to TRBJ1-3; 8 bases agree with TRBD1. The CDR3 contains 16 residues. Per germline, CDR1 SGHRS and CDR2 YFSETQ. Trimming removed 0 bases from V and 4 bases from J; junction bases left unmatched: 6. The CDR3 coding sequence is TGCGCCAGCAGCTTGGAGGGACAGGTCTTCGGAAACACCATATATTTT. Translating gives CASSLEGQVFGNTIYF. Full variable domain (missing parts from reference TRBV5-1 and TRBJ1-3): KAGVTQTPRYLIKTRGQQVTLSCSPISGHRSVSWYQQTPGQGLQFLFEYFSETQRNKGNFPGRFSGRQFSNSRSEMNVSTLELGDSALYLCASSLEGQVFGNTIYFGEGSWLTVV.

This chain links TRBV4-1 with TRBJ1-5, with TRBD1 identical over 7 bases. The ends lost 4 bases at V and 4 bases at J; junction bases unmatched: 13. Germline assignment: CDR1 MGHRA and CDR2 YSYEKL. CDR3 length: 17 amino acids. The CDR3 is CASSPGQVVRGNQPQHF. For the CDR3, the DNA is TGCGCCAGCAGCCCCGGACAGGTCGTCCGAGGGAATCAGCCCCAGCATTTT.

This chain links TRBV30 with TRBJ1-4; no clear D. Between the trimmed V and J ends, which lost 1 base and 7 bases, there was a span of 7 bases. The length of the CDR3 is 12 residues. CDR1 GTSNPN and CDR2 SVGIG come from the germline V gene (reference sequence). The CDR3 loop is CAWSAPAEKLFF. CDR3 in DNA: TGTGCCTGGAGTGCCCCCGCTGAAAAACTGTTTTTT.

The rearrangement uses TRBV7-9 and TRBJ1-1; 7 bases are shared with TRBD1. The CDR3 is 17 residues long. The V and J ends lost 6 bases and 1 base, in that order; junction bases with no gene match: 14. Per germline, CDR1 SEHNR and CDR2 FQNEAQ (reference sequence). CDR3 protein: CASRGITGVTPNTEAFF. CDR3 coding DNA: TGTGCCAGCAGGGGAATCACAGGGGTTACCCCGAACACTGAAGCTTTCTTT. Complete variable domain (other parts from reference TRBV7-9 and TRBJ1-1): DTGVSQNPRHKITKRGQNVTFRCDPISEHNRLYWYRQTLGQGPEFLTYFQNEAQLEKSRLLSDRFSAERPKGSFSTLEIQRTEQGDSAMYLCASRGITGVTPNTEAFFGQGTRLTVV.

J is TRBJ2-1 and V is TRBV21-1; the table's D gene call, TRBD2, was not cross checked with the DNA. TRBV21-1 is classified as a pseudogene. The CDR3 length is 15 residues. CDR3 protein: CASSTSGGGCNEQFF. CDR3 in DNA: TGTGCCAGCAGCACTAGCGGGGGGGGTTGCAATGAGCAGTTCTTC.

V usage is TRBV7-2 and J usage is TRBJ1-2; D not certain. The V end was cut by 1 base, the J end by 6 bases, with 12 bases between. Per germline, CDR1 SGHTA and CDR2 FQGNSA. This CDR3 region has 14 residues. CDR3 nucleotide sequence: TGTGCCAGCAGCTTAGGGGTTGAAACCCATGGCTACACCTTC. It translates to CASSLGVETHGYTF. Using reference TRBV7-2 and TRBJ1-2 for the parts outside the CDR3, the full variable domain is GAGVSQSPSNKVTEKGKDVELRCDPISGHTALYWYRQSLGQGLEFLIYFQGNSAPDKSGLPSDRFSAERTGGSVSTLTIQRTQQEDSAVYLCASSLGVETHGYTFGSGTRLTVV.